The following is a T cell receptor beta chain sequence with its context. This clonotype was seen a few times. The antigen it recognizes is unknown. No much larger clone exists at a distance of one base, and base qualities are not known. The sample belongs to a study of T-cell reconstitution after alpha-beta-depleted transplantation in children (dated by TCRdb to the mid-2010s). About the investigation overall: The study quantitatively tracked T-cell immune reconstitution after TCRalphabeta/CD19-depleted allogeneic hematopoietic cell transplantation in children using TCR repertoire profiling.

The cysteine opens and the phenylalanine closes a CDR3 of 14 amino acids. The only DNA kept is the CDR3, 42 bases in frame from the first base. V is cut back by 7 bases and J by 4 bases, with 4 bases in the junction unmatched. CDR1 and CDR2 are read off the germline V gene (reference sequence) as MNHEY and SMNVEV. The label giving this sample's treatment or condition can be read as: allogeneic hematopoietic cell transplantation with graft depleted of TCRalphabeta T cells and CD19 B cells. TCRalphabeta/CD19-depleted allogeneic hematopoietic cell grafts were given to the transplant recipients, all of whom were children. Library preparation employed PCR. TCRdb records Illumina HiSeq 2500 as the sequencer. To normalize quantification of the TCRbeta repertoire, the TCR libraries were built with molecular barcoding that relied on unique molecular identifiers. TCRdb handled the public reads itself, with Q25 trimming in fastp and clone calling in MiXCR, and kept productive beta chains. When rows share a CDR3 protein, they turn into one entry using the most common DNA and genes. The sample table holds hundreds of thousands of distinct CDR3 sequences, of which approximately 15% were seen once. Clones ranked in the top ten supply 5% of the sample.

Summary of the overall study and its limitations: The frequencies of hyperexpanded clones fell over the following months, and after one year, T-cell counts and TCRbeta diversity were mostly attributed to newly produced T cells. The apparently early alphabetaT-cell count recovery about two months after transplant was reportedly dependent on only several hundred rapidly expanded clones derived from non-depleted graft cells. In some patients, high TCRbeta diversity at day 60 was attributed to recipient T cells and intrathymic progenitors that had survived conditioning.

The source material was PBMCs, mostly from graft donor cells, sampled 360 days after TCRalphabeta/CD19-depleted stem cell transplant. This chain is built from TRBV27 and TRBJ2-2; 9 central nucleotides agree with TRBD2. This receptor was identified in a male patient aged 10 to 17 who had a stem cell transplant for acute lymphoblastic leukemia, so the T cells may come from the graft donor. In nucleotides, the sequence is TGTGCCAGCACCCTGACTAGCGGCACCGGGGAGCTGTTTTTT. This translates into CASTLTSGTGELFF.